The entry below gives a single TCR beta chain sequence along with its context. Its antigen is not known. PCR amplification relied on 60 Vbeta primers (plus 13 Jbeta primers). The table came from immunoSEQ multiplex PCR; TCRdb's copy has only in-frame clones and leaves some out. The sample carries around 150,000 clones, around three quarters recorded once. This entry comes from a study of cytomegalovirus exposure and HLA in healthy donors. The study's findings and limits: It was reported in a later analysis that an Asian-associated ancestry cluster showed fewer N-insertions than the approximately 700-donor mean. A later analysis found that most CMV-associated TCR beta chains appeared HLA-restricted.

Sequences were obtained from PBMCs. The clonotype comes from a man aged 40-55 years in good health and CMV-seronegative.

The CDR3 coding sequence is TGTGCCAGCAGCTCAGGGGACAGGGGGCTAGGTGGCTACACCTTC. Translation gives CASSSGDRGLGGYTF. The chain couples TRBV7-6 to TRBJ1-2; TRBD1 agrees at 12 bases. CDR3 size: 15 residues. The junction had 7 bases not matched to a gene; V was cut back by 4 bases and J by 7 bases. Germline V lookup: CDR1 SGHVS, CDR2 FNYEAQ.